Each of the 25 T cell receptor beta chains below was sequenced from the same sample in a study of OX40 agonist ivuxolimab in advanced cancers. Profiling relied on immunoSEQ multiplex PCR, and the TCRdb table lists in-frame clones only, not all of them. This sample has about 94,000 clones, with roughly 94% found just once. Sequences were derived from CD4+ or CD8+ T cells sorted from blood, sampled in a trial of the OX40 agonist ivuxolimab. The receptors were sampled from an adult with an advanced solid tumor such as melanoma, head and neck, liver or kidney cancer.

This chain joins TRBV5-4 and TRBJ1-1, with 10 bases fitting TRBD1. This CDR3 contains 15 residues. V was clipped by 3 bases and J by 1 base; unmatched bases: 3. Germline lookup yields CDR1 SGHNT and CDR2 YYREEE (reference sequence). CDR3 DNA sequence: TGTGCCAGCAGCTCAGGACAGGGGGGGAACACTGAAGCTTTCTTT. Translated: CASSSGQGGNTEAFF. Together with reference TRBV5-4 and TRBJ1-1, the CDR3 gives the full variable domain: ETGVTQSPTHLIKTRGQQVTLRCSSQSGHNTVSWYQQALGQGPQFIFQYYREEENGRGNFPPRFSGLQFPNYSSELNVNALELDDSALYLCASSSGQGGNTEAFFGQGTRLTVV.

The CDR3 here is CASSPGSGANVLTF. DNA for the CDR3: TGTGCCAGCAGCCCCGGCTCTGGGGCCAACGTCCTGACTTTC. The chain recombines TRBV7-2 with TRBJ2-6, with no clear D. The CDR3 length is 14 residues. V dropped 5 bases and J dropped 0 bases, with 5 bases sitting between them. Germline-derived CDR1 and CDR2 are SGHTA and FQGNSA. Full variable domain (rest looked up from reference TRBV7-2 and TRBJ2-6): GAGVSQSPSNKVTEKGKDVELRCDPISGHTALYWYRQSLGQGLEFLIYFQGNSAPDKSGLPSDRFSAERTGGSVSTLTIQRTQQEDSAVYLCASSPGSGANVLTFGAGSRLTVL.

The chain carries TRBV28 and TRBJ1-1, with 7 bases lining up with TRBD1. The CDR3 length is 14 residues. CDR1 MDHEN and CDR2 SYDVKM come from the germline V gene. Losses at the gene ends were 6 bases for V and 1 base for J; bases not matched to a gene: 5. This CDR3 is CASSNRGPNTEAFF. The CDR3 bases are TGTGCCAGCAGCAACAGGGGCCCGAACACTGAAGCTTTCTTT.

The chain has TRBV5-4 and TRBJ1-1; 11 bases are shared with TRBD1. V was pared by 0 bases and J by 7 bases, with 5 bases of the junction left unmatched. CDR3 length equals 15 residues. The germline V gene encodes CDR1 SGHNT and CDR2 YYREEE (reference sequence). The DNA of the CDR3 is TGTGCCAGCAGCTTGGGGACAGGGGGCGTAAATGAAGCTTTCTTT. This codes for CASSLGTGGVNEAFF.

This clone has just a few counts. The chain joins TRBV6-5 to TRBJ2-7, with 9 nucleotides matching TRBD1. Germline V gene lookup returns CDR1 MNHEY and CDR2 SVGAGI. V lost 4 bases to trimming and J lost 2 bases; unmatched junction nucleotides: 6. This CDR3 has 15 residues. In nucleotides, the CDR3 is TGTGCCAGCAGTTTCAGGGGACAGGGAACCTACGAGCAGTACTTC. It translates to CASSFRGQGTYEQYF.

V is TRBV9 and J is TRBJ2-3, with D possibly being TRBD1 (5 bases). V lost 4 bases and J 1 base, leaving 16 bases between the germline ends. Germline V CDR1 and CDR2: SGDLS, YYNGEE. The CDR3 runs 16 residues. CDR3 sequence: CASSLRGPTGTDTQYF. For the CDR3, the DNA is TGTGCCAGCAGCTTAAGGGGTCCGACTGGCACAGATACGCAGTATTTT.

This clone is a singleton in its sample. The gene calls are TRBV18 and TRBJ1-5; 7 bases align to TRBD1. V shed 3 bases, J shed 3 bases, and the junction held 11 bases outside the gene matches. CDR3 size: 17 residues. The V gene's germline CDR1 is KGHSH and CDR2 LQKENI. CDR3 coding DNA: TGTGCCAGCTCACCCTATACAGGGGAAGGGCTCAATCAGCCCCAGCATTTT. Translated: CASSPYTGEGLNQPQHF.

The chain couples TRBV11-3 to TRBJ1-1, with D hard to call. CDR1 and CDR2 (germline): SGHNT, YENEEA. Deletions cut 5 bases from V and 0 bases from J, with 13 bases between. The CDR3 loop spans 15 amino acids. The CDR3 coding sequence is TGTGCCAGCAGCCCCCAGACTGGGATGAACACTGAAGCTTTCTTT. Residues: CASSPQTGMNTEAFF. Full variable domain (remainder filled in from reference TRBV11-3 and TRBJ1-1): EAGVVQSPRYKIIEKKQPVAFWCNPISGHNTLYWYLQNLGQGPELLIRYENEEAVDDSQLPKDRFSAERLKGVDSTLKIQPAELGDSAVYLCASSPQTGMNTEAFFGQGTRLTVV.

This rearrangement joins TRBV5-1 to TRBJ1-1; D possibly corresponds to TRBD1 (5 bases). This CDR3 spans 13 amino acids. Germline CDR1 and CDR2: SGHRS and YFSETQ. Trimming removed 2 bases at V and 8 bases at J, with 13 bases between. CDR3 residues: CASSLAVGTEAFF. The CDR3 DNA follows: TGCGCCAGCAGCTTAGCCGTAGGGACGGAAGCTTTCTTT.

The V gene is TRBV7-9, the J gene TRBJ2-5, with 10 bases identical to TRBD1. The DNA end favors TRBJ2-7, so the J call may be wrong. Germline lookup yields CDR1 SEHNR and CDR2 FQNEAQ (reference sequence). This CDR3 spans 14 amino acids. The CDR3 coding sequence is TGTGCCAGCAGCCGCCGGGACAGGGGTTACGAGCAGTACTTC. This codes for CASSRRDRGYEQYF.

The chain uses TRBV21-1 and TRBJ1-2. TRBV21-1 corresponds to a pseudogene. CDR3 length: 16 residues. The CDR3 DNA is TGTGCCAGCAGCACTCAATCAACAGAGGGAGGCTATGGCTACACCTTC. It specifies CASSTQSTEGGYGYTF.

The V gene is TRBV18, the J gene TRBJ2-1, with D maybe TRBD2 (6 bases). Germline CDR1 and CDR2: KGHSH and LQKENI. The germline V and J ends were trimmed by 3 bases and 3 bases, with 15 bases remaining between them. The CDR3 loop spans 16 amino acids. The CDR3 loop is CASSPSRDSIYNEQFF. The CDR3 coding sequence is TGTGCCAGCTCACCTAGCCGGGACTCGATCTACAATGAGCAGTTCTTC.

The rearrangement links TRBV7-2 to TRBJ2-7, with TRBD1 matching over 7 bases. The germline gives CDR1 SGHTA, CDR2 FQGNSA. This CDR3 has 15 residues. V was clipped by 4 bases and J by 2 bases; unmatched bases: 8. The CDR3 DNA follows: TGTGCCAGCAGCTCAAACAGGGGACAACCCTACGAGCAGTACTTC. This gives the protein CASSSNRGQPYEQYF.

This chain uses TRBV4-1 with TRBJ1-2, with 8 nucleotides matching TRBD1. The CDR3 has 18 residues. Looked up from germline, CDR1 is MGHRA and CDR2 is YSYEKL. The junction had 14 bases not matched to a gene; V was cut back by 3 bases and J by 2 bases. CDR3 coding DNA: TGCGCCAGCAGCCACCACAGGGTGGCAGGGGGCGTCAACTATGGCTACACCTTC. Its translation: CASSHHRVAGGVNYGYTF.

The rearrangement joins TRBV4-3 to TRBJ1-2; 7 bases are a match to TRBD1. Germline-derived CDR1 and CDR2 are LGHNA and YSLEER. This CDR3 is built from 15 residues. Unmatched junction bases numbered 6, after V lost 0 bases and J lost 5 bases. DNA of the CDR3: TGCGCCAGCAGCCAAGAAGGACAGGACCAGTATGGCTACACCTTC. Translating it yields CASSQEGQDQYGYTF.

The chain employs TRBV19 and TRBJ2-1; TRBD2 aligns across 8 bases. Germline trimming cut 6 bases from V and 7 bases from J; bases unmatched to any gene: 11. Germline CDR1 is LNHDA and CDR2 is SQIVND (reference sequence). The CDR3 has 15 amino acids. The chain's CDR3 is CASSTSSGPRNEQFF. CDR3 nucleotide sequence: TGTGCCAGTAGCACTTCTAGCGGGCCCCGTAATGAGCAGTTCTTC.

The chain joins TRBV28 to TRBJ2-3, with 11 bases that match TRBD1. Germline V gene sequence: CDR1 MDHEN, CDR2 SYDVKM. The J segment lost 6 bases and the V segment lost 5 bases, leaving 7 bases of the junction unmatched. This CDR3 has 15 residues. The CDR3 is CASSTPGQGGDTQYF. The CDR3, as DNA: TGTGCCAGCAGTACCCCGGGACAGGGGGGCGATACGCAGTATTTT.

V is TRBV5-6 and J is TRBJ2-5, with D uncertain. The germline gives CDR1 SGHDT, CDR2 YYEEEE. CDR3 length equals 11 residues. Trimming removed 4 bases at V and 3 bases at J, with 4 bases between. The CDR3 loop is CASSKEETQYF. CDR3 in DNA: TGTGCCAGCAGCAAAGAAGAGACCCAGTACTTC. Filled out from reference TRBV5-6 and TRBJ2-5, the complete variable domain reads DAGVTQSPTHLIKTRGQQVTLRCSPKSGHDTVSWYQQALGQGPQFIFQYYEEEERQRGNFPDRFSGHQFPNYSSELNVNALLLGDSALYLCASSKEETQYFGPGTRLLVL.

This chain connects TRBV7-2 to TRBJ2-7; D assignment may be TRBD1 or TRBD2 (5 bases each). The CDR3 extends over 13 amino acids. Germline CDR1 is SGHTA and CDR2 is FQGNSA. With 4 bases removed from V and 3 bases from J, the gap between germline ends came to 10 bases. The CDR3 region has the DNA TGTGCCAGCAGCTCGGGACGCTACTACGAGCAGTACTTC. Residues: CASSSGRYYEQYF.

The genes are TRBV2 and TRBJ1-2; D is perhaps TRBD1 (5 bases). The CDR3 runs 14 residues. CDR1 is SNHLY, CDR2 FYNNEI, per germline. V was trimmed by 7 bases and J by 5 bases, leaving 17 bases between them. The CDR3, as DNA: TGTGCCAGCAATACCCTTACAGGTGAATATGGCTACACCTTC. It encodes CASNTLTGEYGYTF.

The chain has TRBV7-2 and TRBJ1-5, with a possible D match to TRBD1 (5 bases). CDR3 size: 15 residues. The ends were cut back, 5 bases at V and 7 bases at J, with 18 bases in the middle. Germline CDR1 reads SGHTA; CDR2 reads FQGNSA. In DNA form, the CDR3 reads TGTGCCAGCAGCCCGGGGCAGGGCGCGGTGCAGCCCCAGCATTTT. Translated, it gives CASSPGQGAVQPQHF.

This chain joins TRBV11-2 and TRBJ2-1; D is uncertain. Trimming took 3 bases from V and 6 from J, leaving 15 bases between them. CDR1 is SGHAT and CDR2 is FQNNGV in the germline V gene. CDR3 length: 15 residues. The CDR3 nucleotides are TGTGCCAGCAGCTTTTCTAGGAGTCCAGGCAATGAGCAGTTCTTC. Translated, it gives CASSFSRSPGNEQFF.

The chain carries TRBV20-1 and TRBJ1-2; D uncertain. V was pared by 7 bases and J by 3 bases, with 9 bases between. The CDR3 is 11 amino acids. Looked up from germline, CDR1 is DFQATT and CDR2 is SNEGSKA (reference sequence). CDR3 region: CSGGSDYGYTF. DNA for the CDR3: TGCAGTGGCGGGAGCGACTATGGCTACACCTTC.

This chain links TRBV27 with TRBJ1-5; D possibly corresponds to TRBD1 (5 bases). Germline CDR1 is MNHEY and CDR2 is SMNVEV (reference sequence). The CDR3 covers 17 residues. V dropped 3 bases and J dropped 0 bases, with 15 bases sitting between them. The CDR3 sequence: CASSLGRAWDSNQPQHF. For the CDR3, the DNA is TGTGCCAGCAGTTTGGGCAGGGCTTGGGATAGCAATCAGCCCCAGCATTTT.

The rearrangement uses TRBV7-9 and TRBJ2-3, with D uncertain. The CDR3 is made up of 13 amino acids. CDR1 and CDR2 from the germline V gene are SEHNR and FQNEAQ (reference sequence). V shed 1 base and J shed 4 bases, with 6 bases lying between them. The chain's CDR3 is CASSLVGPDTQYF. CDR3 DNA sequence: TGTGCCAGCAGCTTAGTAGGGCCAGATACGCAGTATTTT.